Below, 10 T cell receptor beta chains from the same sample are listed, as sequenced in a study of PD-1 blockade in classical Hodgkin lymphoma. Every single patient, without exception, relapsed after autologous stem cell transplantation, and brentuximab vedotin exposure varied. The protocol was immunoSEQ multiplex PCR, while the TCRdb copy is restricted to in-frame clones and leaves out a portion. The data contain roughly 55,000 clones, over 70% of them singletons. Material: peripheral blood mononuclear cells (PBMCs), obtained at baseline. These receptors came from a human donor with classical Hodgkin lymphoma.

This chain uses TRBV6-1 with TRBJ1-3, with D unresolved. The V and J ends lost 7 bases and 0 bases respectively, with 7 bases between them. Germline V gives CDR1 MNHNS, CDR2 SASEGT. CDR3 length equals 13 residues. CDR3 coding DNA: TGTGCCAGCACGCAGCGCTCTGGAAACACCATATATTTT. It encodes CASTQRSGNTIYF.

This clone appeared a single time. The CDR3 protein is CASSLTRLAGGGVYNEQFF. The CDR3 bases are TGTGCCAGCAGCTTAACTAGACTAGCGGGAGGGGGTGTTTACAATGAGCAGTTCTTC. V and J are TRBV7-3 and TRBJ2-1, with 14 bases fitting TRBD2. The V gene's germline CDR1 is SGHTA and CDR2 FQGTGA. The CDR3 has 19 amino acids. V dropped 0 bases and J dropped 4; count of bases not matched to a gene: 8.

This clone qualifies as large. The CDR3 reads CASRTGQAISGLFF. The CDR3 DNA is TGTGCCAGCAGGACTGGACAGGCCATATCAGGGCTGTTTTTT. This chain connects TRBV27 to TRBJ2-2; TRBD1 matches at 7 bases. CDR1 and CDR2 (germline): MNHEY, SMNVEV (reference sequence). Trimming took 6 bases from V and 13 from J; bases not matched to a gene: 14. This CDR3 comprises 14 residues.

The rearrangement links TRBV5-6 to TRBJ1-1; perhaps TRBD1 as D (6 bases). Trimming took off 7 bases at V and 10 bases at J, with 20 bases between the two ends. Germline values: CDR1 SGHDT, CDR2 YYEEEE. The CDR3 has 13 residues. The CDR3 reads CASHPHPGDRAFF. CDR3 in DNA: TGTGCCAGCCACCCCCATCCAGGGGATAGAGCTTTCTTT.

The chain uses TRBV6-4 and TRBJ1-5; no reliable D call. Trimming took off 3 bases at V and 2 bases at J, with 8 bases between the two ends. The germline V gene encodes CDR1 MRHNA and CDR2 SNTAGT. The CDR3 totals 14 residues. CDR3 sequence reads: CASSEGQGNQPQHF. The CDR3 DNA follows: TGTGCCAGCAGTGAAGGTCAGGGCAATCAGCCCCAGCATTTT.

The gene calls are TRBV18 and TRBJ2-2; 9 nucleotides align to TRBD1. The J segment lost 4 bases and the V segment lost 6 bases, leaving 3 bases of the junction unmatched. CDR3 size: 14 residues. Germline CDR1 is KGHSH and CDR2 is LQKENI. CDR3 bases: TGTGCCAGCTCTCGGGGACAGGGCACCGGGGAGCTGTTTTTT. Its protein product is CASSRGQGTGELFF.

The chain links TRBV7-9 to TRBJ2-1; D gene unclear. Trimming cost V 3 bases and J 0 bases, with 9 bases left between them. The CDR3 length is 15 residues. In germline, CDR1 is SEHNR, CDR2 FQNEAQ (reference sequence). Here the CDR3 reads CASSFGIPSYNEQFF. CDR3 nucleotides: TGTGCCAGCAGCTTTGGGATTCCCTCCTACAATGAGCAGTTCTTC.

The chain is built from TRBV2 and TRBJ1-1; D perhaps matches TRBD1 (5 bases). V shed 5 bases and J shed 2 bases, with 9 bases lying between them. Germline V gene sequence: CDR1 SNHLY, CDR2 FYNNEI. This CDR3 is 13 amino acids long. The CDR3 here is CASSWGGNTEAFF. The CDR3 DNA follows: TGTGCCAGCAGTTGGGGGGGAAACACTGAAGCTTTCTTT.

This clone was seen a few times. This chain connects TRBV10-3 to TRBJ1-5; 7 bases are a match to TRBD1. The CDR3 consists of 15 residues. V was pared by 3 bases and J by 2 bases, with 4 bases of the junction left unmatched. Germline V gene lookup returns CDR1 ENHRY and CDR2 SYGVKD. CDR3 coding DNA: TGTGCCATCAGTGAACAGGGGCACGGCAATCAGCCCCAGCATTTT. It specifies CAISEQGHGNQPQHF.

The chain has TRBV13 and TRBJ2-7; 11 bases are a match to TRBD2. Per the germline V gene, CDR1 is PRHDT and CDR2 is FYEKMQ (reference sequence). There are 14 residues in the CDR3. With 2 bases clipped from V and 6 bases from J, the junction kept 3 bases outside the gene matches. CDR3: CASSLTSGSLEQYF. DNA of the CDR3: TGTGCCAGCAGCTTAACTAGCGGGAGTCTCGAGCAGTACTTC.